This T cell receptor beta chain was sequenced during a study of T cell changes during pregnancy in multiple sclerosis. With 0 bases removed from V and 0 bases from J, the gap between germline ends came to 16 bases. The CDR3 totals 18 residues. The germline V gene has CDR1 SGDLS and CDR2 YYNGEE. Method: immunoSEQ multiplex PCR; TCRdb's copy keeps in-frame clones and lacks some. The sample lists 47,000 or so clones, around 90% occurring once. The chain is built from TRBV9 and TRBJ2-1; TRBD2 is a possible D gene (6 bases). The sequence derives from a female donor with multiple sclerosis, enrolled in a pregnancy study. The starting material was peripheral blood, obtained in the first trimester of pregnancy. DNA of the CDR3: TGTGCCAGCAGCGTAGGACCCTCCCGGGGGAGCTCCTACAATGAGCAGTTCTTC. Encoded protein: CASSVGPSRGSSYNEQFF.